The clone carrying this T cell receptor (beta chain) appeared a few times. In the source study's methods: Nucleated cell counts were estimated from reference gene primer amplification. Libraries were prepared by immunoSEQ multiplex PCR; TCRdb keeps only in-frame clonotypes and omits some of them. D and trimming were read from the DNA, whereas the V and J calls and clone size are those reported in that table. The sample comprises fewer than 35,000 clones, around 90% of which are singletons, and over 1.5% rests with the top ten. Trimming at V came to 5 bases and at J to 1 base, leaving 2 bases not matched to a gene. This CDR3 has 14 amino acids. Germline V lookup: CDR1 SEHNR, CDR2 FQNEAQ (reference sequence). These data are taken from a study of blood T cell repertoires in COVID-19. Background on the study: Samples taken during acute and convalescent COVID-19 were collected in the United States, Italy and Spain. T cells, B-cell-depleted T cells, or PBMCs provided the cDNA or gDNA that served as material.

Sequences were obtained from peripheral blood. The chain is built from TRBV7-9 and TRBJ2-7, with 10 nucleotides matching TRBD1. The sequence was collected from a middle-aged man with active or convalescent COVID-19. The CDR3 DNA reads TGTGCCAGCAGCGCGGACAGGGGGTCCTACGAGCAGTACTTC. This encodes CASSADRGSYEQYF.